The 9 T cell receptor beta chains reported below all come from one sample, sequenced in a study of cytomegalovirus exposure and HLA in healthy donors. In the PCR, 60 Vbeta and 13 Jbeta primers were used. Profiling relied on immunoSEQ multiplex PCR, and the TCRdb table lists in-frame clones only, not all of them. The sample contains 150,000 to 200,000 clones, 60% to 80% of which appear only once. The sample consisted of PBMCs. The receptors come from a man aged 35 to 55 in good health and CMV-seropositive.

This sequence joins TRBV30 and TRBJ2-7, with D hard to call. Trimming removed 2 bases from V and 0 bases from J, with 11 bases in between. Germline CDR1 reads GTSNPN; CDR2 reads SVGIG (reference sequence). The CDR3 extends over 14 amino acids. CDR3 sequence (DNA): TGTGCCTGGAGTTTGAGCCCTAACTCCTACGAGCAGTACTTC. It codes for CAWSLSPNSYEQYF.

This chain uses TRBV30 with TRBJ2-7; the match to TRBD2 covers 11 bases. CDR3 length equals 11 residues. Looked up from germline, CDR1 is GTSNPN and CDR2 is SVGIG (reference sequence). V was clipped by 5 bases and J by 8 bases; unmatched bases: 2. The CDR3 protein is CAWQTSGKQYF. CDR3 nucleotides: TGTGCCTGGCAGACTAGCGGGAAGCAGTACTTC.

This clone was seen at least ten times. The chain couples TRBV4-1 to TRBJ1-5, with TRBD1 identical over 7 bases. The CDR3 sequence is 15 residues long. Trimming at V came to 2 bases and at J to 4 bases, leaving 5 bases not matched to a gene. The V gene's germline CDR1 is MGHRA and CDR2 YSYEKL. As DNA, the CDR3 is TGCGCCAGCAGCCAAATGGGACAGCTGAATCAGCCCCAGCATTTT. This translates into CASSQMGQLNQPQHF.

This clone has just one count. This rearrangement joins TRBV6-6 to TRBJ2-1; 7 positions agree with TRBD2. Per germline, CDR1 MNHNY and CDR2 SVGAGI (reference sequence). J lost 3 bases, V lost 2 bases, and 7 bases had no gene match. This CDR3 has 16 residues. The DNA for the CDR3 is TGTGCCAGCAGTTACGGGAGGGGTGATAACTACAATGAGCAGTTCTTC. Translation gives CASSYGRGDNYNEQFF.

J is TRBJ2-5 and V is TRBV29-1; D is possibly TRBD1 (5 bases). The CDR3 contains 14 residues. Per germline, CDR1 SQVTM and CDR2 ANQGSEA. Trimming pared 7 bases from V and 5 bases from J, leaving 20 bases between. The CDR3 DNA reads TGCAGCGCAGAGGACAAAACGACGAGGGAGACCCAGTACTTC. Protein: CSAEDKTTRETQYF.

V and J are TRBV11-2 and TRBJ2-7; weak D call: TRBD1 (5 bases). Trimming removed 7 bases at V and 3 bases at J, with 16 bases between. This CDR3 region has 14 residues. In germline, CDR1 is SGHAT, CDR2 FQNNGV. CDR3 bases: TGTGCCAGCACCCAGGGTCCCAATCGCTACGAGCAGTACTTC. It specifies CASTQGPNRYEQYF.

J is TRBJ1-5 and V is TRBV19, with 7 bases aligning to TRBD1. V lost 11 bases and J lost 4; bases outside the gene matches: 14. Per germline, CDR1 LNHDA and CDR2 SQIVND (reference sequence). The CDR3 consists of 15 residues. CDR3 residues: CAVGATGTGNQPQHF. Here the CDR3 DNA reads TGTGCCGTCGGGGCGACAGGGACTGGGAATCAGCCCCAGCATTTT.

The chain has TRBV5-4 and TRBJ2-1; 13 bases are shared with TRBD2. CDR1 is SGHNT and CDR2 is YYREEE in the germline V gene (reference sequence). The CDR3 covers 15 residues. With V trimmed by 3 bases and J by 7 bases, 4 bases remained unmatched. This CDR3 is CASSSGLAGSNEQFF. CDR3 DNA sequence: TGTGCCAGCAGCTCGGGACTAGCGGGATCTAATGAGCAGTTCTTC.

This clone appeared a single time. This chain links TRBV10-3 with TRBJ2-2, with 7 bases lining up with TRBD1. Germline loops: CDR1 ENHRY, CDR2 SYGVKD. V was clipped by 4 bases and J by 7 bases; unmatched bases: 3. The CDR3 extends over 13 amino acids. CDR3 DNA sequence: TGTGCCATCAGTGGGACAGGCGACGGGGAGCTGTTTTTT. Protein product: CAISGTGDGELFF.